This TCR beta chain was sequenced for a study of preoperative IRX-2 immunotherapy in early breast cancer. Concerning this clone itself: One or more bases were not read clearly; the residue they encode is written X.

Sample treatment: preoperative locoregional IRX-2 cytokine immunotherapy. The method was immunoSEQ multiplex PCR; TCRdb's version includes in-frame clones alone and lacks a portion of them. The sample consists of tens of thousands of clones, more than 80% of them appearing once. The TCR sequence derives from a human donor with breast cancer. The sequences come from lymph node tissue, collected after IRX-2 immunotherapy.

The CDR3 sequence: CASSLXGGGTDTQYF. The CDR3 DNA reads as TGCGCCAGCAGCTTGYCGGGGGGCGGCACAGATACGCAGTATTTT. The chain employs TRBV5-1 and TRBJ2-3; tentatively, D is TRBD2 (7 bases). The CDR3 is 15 amino acids. V lost 1 base, J lost 1 base, and 10 bases lay in between. Looked up from germline, CDR1 is SGHRS and CDR2 is YFSETQ.